The rows below give T cell receptor beta chains drawn from one sample of a study of T-cell reconstitution after alpha-beta-depleted transplantation in children. TCRdb passed the PCR reads through MiXCR, listing each CDR3 protein once. The data hold about 870,000 distinct CDR3 sequences, with about 15% observed a single time. The material was PBMCs, mostly from graft donor cells, obtained 360 days after TCRalphabeta/CD19-depleted stem cell transplant. The receptors originated from a male patient aged 5 to 17 who had a stem cell transplant for acute lymphoblastic leukemia, so the T cells may come from the graft donor. CDR3s include the opening cysteine and the closing phenylalanine or tryptophan.

v_gene: TRBV4-2; j_gene: TRBJ2-3; CDR3aa: CASSLRTARTDTQYF
v_gene: TRBV7-9; j_gene: TRBJ2-3; CDR3aa: CASSFRRPDTQYF
v_gene: TRBV6-4; j_gene: TRBJ2-6; CDR3aa: CASSDAGANVLTF
v_gene: TRBV19; j_gene: TRBJ2-7; CDR3aa: CASSTGLAYPGEQYF
v_gene: TRBV5-1; j_gene: TRBJ2-5; CDR3aa: CASSLAYRGPETQYF
v_gene: TRBV18; j_gene: TRBJ2-7; CDR3aa: CASSPDYFHEQYF
v_gene: TRBV9; j_gene: TRBJ2-1; CDR3aa: CASSALRLAGGDYNEQFF
v_gene: TRBV12-3/TRBV12-4; j_gene: TRBJ2-1; CDR3aa: CASSSDRGFSYEQFF
v_gene: TRBV29-1; j_gene: TRBJ1-4; CDR3aa: CSGLYEKLFF
v_gene: TRBV5-1; j_gene: TRBJ2-1; CDR3aa: CASSLPRTSTDNEQFF
v_gene: TRBV15; j_gene: TRBJ2-1; CDR3aa: CATSRGYNEQFF
v_gene: TRBV6-2/TRBV6-3; j_gene: TRBJ2-5; CDR3aa: CASSYFGSGVEETQYF
v_gene: TRBV12-3/TRBV12-4; j_gene: TRBJ1-4; CDR3aa: CASSLYGQGAANEKLFF
v_gene: TRBV5-1; j_gene: TRBJ2-1; CDR3aa: CASSFGRRLAAEDEQFF
v_gene: TRBV6-2/TRBV6-3; j_gene: TRBJ1-1; CDR3aa: CASRYPLSGASWHTEAFF
v_gene: TRBV5-1; j_gene: TRBJ1-1; CDR3aa: CASRTDHLATEAFF
v_gene: TRBV7-2; j_gene: TRBJ2-1; CDR3aa: CASSLGGSAGEQFF
v_gene: TRBV28; j_gene: TRBJ2-5; CDR3aa: CASSTGHFQETQYF
v_gene: TRBV7-2; j_gene: TRBJ2-7; CDR3aa: CASSSPSGFTYEQYF
v_gene: TRBV12-3/TRBV12-4; j_gene: TRBJ2-1; CDR3aa: CASSSGGRSPQPRINEQFF
v_gene: TRBV3-1; j_gene: TRBJ2-7; CDR3aa: CASSQLMIGEQYF
v_gene: TRBV10-2; j_gene: TRBJ2-1; CDR3aa: CASRTSKDWNEQFF
v_gene: TRBV20-1; j_gene: TRBJ1-4; CDR3aa: CSALEEGEEKLFF
v_gene: TRBV5-1; j_gene: TRBJ2-5; CDR3aa: CASSLQDPQETQYF
v_gene: TRBV12-3/TRBV12-4; j_gene: TRBJ2-1; CDR3aa: CASSLEGSGSLYANEQFF
v_gene: TRBV3-1; j_gene: TRBJ2-1; CDR3aa: CASSPDPVVAGPRGEQFF
v_gene: TRBV5-1; j_gene: TRBJ2-2; CDR3aa: CASSLIAGGGTGELFF
v_gene: TRBV5-1; j_gene: TRBJ2-1; CDR3aa: CASSLAGTSGGEQFF
v_gene: TRBV6-5; j_gene: TRBJ2-7; CDR3aa: CASSSRTSPFAEQYF
v_gene: TRBV12-3/TRBV12-4; j_gene: TRBJ2-1; CDR3aa: CASRTGLAGVEQFF
v_gene: TRBV6-2/TRBV6-3; j_gene: TRBJ2-1; CDR3aa: CASNPAQIGEQFF
v_gene: TRBV7-9; j_gene: TRBJ2-7; CDR3aa: CASTPVGKPYEQYF
v_gene: TRBV21-1; j_gene: TRBJ2-2; CDR3aa: CASSKAGTSGIGGELFF
v_gene: TRBV5-6; j_gene: TRBJ2-7; CDR3aa: CASTSRDRGREQYF
v_gene: TRBV27; j_gene: TRBJ2-7; CDR3aa: CASSVYSGRAGEQYF
v_gene: TRBV2; j_gene: TRBJ2-5; CDR3aa: CASFLTTLQETQYF
v_gene: TRBV5-1; j_gene: TRBJ2-5; CDR3aa: CASSWNSGKETQYF
v_gene: TRBV27; j_gene: TRBJ2-3; CDR3aa: CASSPGAAEGDTQYF
v_gene: TRBV12-3/TRBV12-4; j_gene: TRBJ2-5; CDR3aa: CASSLGTGQETQYF
v_gene: TRBV12-3/TRBV12-4; j_gene: TRBJ2-7; CDR3aa: CASRTTPAAQQYF
v_gene: TRBV20-1; j_gene: TRBJ2-7; CDR3aa: CSATLHPGSYEQYF
v_gene: TRBV5-1; j_gene: TRBJ2-7; CDR3aa: CASSHGTVSYEQYF
v_gene: TRBV28; j_gene: TRBJ2-7; CDR3aa: CASSLGLVSAEQYF
v_gene: TRBV2; j_gene: TRBJ1-5; CDR3aa: CASSDQGVSNQPQHF
v_gene: TRBV12-3/TRBV12-4; j_gene: TRBJ2-4; CDR3aa: CASRTSGQGFIQYF
v_gene: TRBV7-9; j_gene: TRBJ2-3; CDR3aa: CASIRPGPTDTQYF
v_gene: TRBV7-3; j_gene: TRBJ2-2; CDR3aa: CASSLTVGPGELFF
v_gene: TRBV10-2; j_gene: TRBJ2-5; CDR3aa: CASSESTGTQYF
v_gene: TRBV4-1; j_gene: TRBJ2-7; CDR3aa: CASSQVAGEEYEQYF
v_gene: TRBV20-1; j_gene: TRBJ2-7; CDR3aa: CSARLSGRPYEQYF
v_gene: TRBV12-3/TRBV12-4; j_gene: TRBJ1-2; CDR3aa: CASSLGVERTVKGPGGYTF
v_gene: TRBV20-1; j_gene: TRBJ1-5; CDR3aa: CSARGHFDRANQPQHF
v_gene: TRBV2; j_gene: TRBJ1-1; CDR3aa: CASTPRGAGTEAFF
v_gene: TRBV4-1; j_gene: TRBJ2-3; CDR3aa: CASSQGVVGPPDTQYF
v_gene: TRBV25-1; j_gene: TRBJ1-5; CDR3aa: CASSESGQGYQPQHF